Listed below are T cell receptor beta chains from one sample, sequenced in a study of blood T cell repertoires in COVID-19. TCRdb keeps only in-frame clones here, not all; method: immunoSEQ multiplex PCR. The sample includes about 200,000 clones, approximately 78% of them seen just once. The sample comprised peripheral blood. All receptors come from an elderly woman with COVID-19, enrolled during active disease. CDR3s include the opening cysteine and the closing phenylalanine or tryptophan. D genes are given only for firm matches. Only some rows state a clone size, as once, few, many or a class for expanded clones.

TRBV12-5	-	TRBJ2-7	-	CASGLGLIEQYF	TGTGCTAGTGGTTTAGGACTTATCGAGCAGTACTTC
TRBV18	few	TRBJ1-1	-	CASSPLGVNTEAFF	TGTGCCAGCTCACCGCTCGGGGTGAACACTGAAGCTTTCTTT
TRBV7-3	-	TRBJ2-5	-	CASSSLPTSETQYF	TGTGCCAGCAGCTCCTTACCGACAAGCGAGACCCAGTACTTC
TRBV18	once	TRBJ2-3	-	CASSPLDRLGEDTQYF	TGTGCCAGCTCACCCTTAGATCGTCTAGGGGAAGATACGCAGTATTTT
TRBV28	-	TRBJ2-7	TRBD1	CASSLLGQGSYEQYF	TGTGCCAGCAGTTTATTGGGACAGGGGTCCTACGAGCAGTACTTC
TRBV20-1	-	TRBJ1-2	TRBD1	CSASRGTAYGYTF	TGCAGCGCGAGTAGAGGGACAGCTTATGGCTACACCTTC
TRBV29-1	-	TRBJ2-5	-	CSVERETQYF	TGCAGCGTTGAGAGAGAGACCCAGTACTTC
TRBV19	once	TRBJ1-2	-	CASRRQFGANYGYTF	TGTGCCAGTAGGCGACAGTTTGGGGCTAACTATGGCTACACCTTC
TRBV9	-	TRBJ1-4	-	CASSPGNSRANEKLFF	TGCGCCAGCAGCCCCGGGAATTCTAGGGCTAATGAAAAACTGTTTTTT
TRBV11-2	-	TRBJ1-2	-	CASSPTGTGYNYGYTF	TGTGCCAGCAGCCCGACAGGAACAGGATATAACTATGGCTACACCTTC
TRBV2	-	TRBJ1-5	-	CASSDYRGSNQPQHF	TGTGCCAGCAGTGACTACAGAGGGAGCAATCAGCCCCAGCATTTT
TRBV7-3	-	TRBJ1-4	-	CASTRTGRESANEKLFF	TGTGCCAGCACCAGAACAGGGAGGGAGTCGGCTAATGAAAAACTGTTTTTT
TRBV6-4	-	TRBJ1-2	TRBD1	CASSRDRGNYGYTF	TGTGCCAGCAGTCGGGACAGGGGTAACTATGGCTACACCTTC
TRBV5-1	-	TRBJ2-7	TRBD1	CASSRGQTSYEQYF	TGCGCCAGCAGCAGGGGACAGACATCCTACGAGCAGTACTTC
TRBV4-2	-	TRBJ1-2	-	CASSQDSAGYQGGYTF	TGTGCCAGCAGCCAAGATTCTGCGGGGTACCAGGGCGGCTACACCTTC
TRBV29-1	-	TRBJ1-3	-	CSVAHGGSLGNTIYF	TGCAGCGTTGCCCATGGGGGGTCTCTTGGAAACACCATATATTTT
TRBV18	-	TRBJ2-3	-	CASSTGSSTDTQYF	TGTGCCAGCTCCACGGGGAGCAGCACAGATACGCAGTATTTT
TRBV18	-	TRBJ2-2	-	CASSPGGVGIGELFF	TGTGCCAGCTCACCAGGAGGGGTCGGAATCGGGGAGCTGTTTTTT
TRBV24-1	-	TRBJ1-2	TRBD1	CATSDAQGTYGYTF	TGTGCCACCAGTGACGCACAGGGGACCTATGGCTACACCTTC
TRBV4-1	-	TRBJ2-2	-	CASSRGGDTGELFF	TGCGCCAGCAGCCGGGGGGGCGACACCGGGGAGCTGTTTTTT
TRBV5-4	-	TRBJ2-3	TRBD1	CASSLQGLGTDTQYF	TGTGCCAGCAGCTTACAGGGGCTGGGCACAGATACGCAGTATTTT
TRBV7-2	once	TRBJ2-5	TRBD2	CASSIAGLETQYF	TGTGCCAGCAGTATAGCGGGGCTGGAGACCCAGTACTTC
TRBV11-3	-	TRBJ1-4	TRBD1	CASSLRDREDEKLFF	TGTGCCAGCAGCCTCCGGGACAGGGAAGATGAAAAACTGTTTTTT
TRBV18	-	TRBJ1-5	TRBD1	CASSPDHRGLVQPQHF	TGTGCCAGCTCACCAGATCACAGGGGGCTCGTTCAGCCCCAGCATTTT
TRBV6-5	-	TRBJ1-5	TRBD1	CASSPDRDGNQPQHF	TGTGCCAGCAGTCCGGACAGGGACGGCAATCAGCCCCAGCATTTT
TRBV9	-	TRBJ1-1	-	CASSVGGTLNTEAFF	TGTGCCAGCAGCGTGGGGGGGACCCTGAACACTGAAGCTTTCTTT
TRBV7-3	-	TRBJ2-1	TRBD1	CASSLGQGRLNEQFF	TGTGCCAGCAGCTTAGGACAGGGGCGCTTAAATGAGCAGTTCTTC
TRBV30	-	TRBJ1-3	-	CAWSYGNGNTIYF	TGTGCCTGGAGTTACGGGAACGGAAACACCATATATTTT
TRBV9	once	TRBJ2-7	TRBD2	CASSTHGLAGAYEQYF	TGTGCCAGCAGCACACACGGACTAGCGGGAGCCTACGAGCAGTACTTC
TRBV2	-	TRBJ2-1	TRBD1	CASKGAGDEQFF	TGTGCCAGCAAGGGGGCCGGAGATGAGCAGTTCTTC
TRBV7-8	-	TRBJ1-2	TRBD1	CASSPGTGDYGYTF	TGTGCCAGCAGCCCTGGGACAGGGGACTATGGCTACACCTTC
TRBV2	-	TRBJ2-7	-	CASAVSYEQYF	TGTGCCAGCGCAGTCTCCTACGAGCAGTACTTC
TRBV6-5	few	TRBJ1-6	TRBD1	CASLTGYNSPLHF	TGTGCCAGCTTGACAGGGTATAATTCACCCCTCCACTTT
TRBV5-1	-	TRBJ2-7	-	CASSLSPAGTSYEQYF	TGCGCCAGCAGCTTGAGCCCCGCCGGGACTTCCTACGAGCAGTACTTC
TRBV19	-	TRBJ1-3	-	CATTGSAGNTIYF	TGTGCCACTACAGGGTCCGCTGGAAACACCATATATTTT
TRBV2	-	TRBJ1-5	-	CASSGRGNQPQHF	TGTGCCAGCAGTGGGCGGGGAAACCAGCCCCAGCATTTT
TRBV27	-	TRBJ2-1	-	CATTAAVSSYNEQFF	TGTGCCACCACAGCGGCGGTTAGCTCCTACAATGAGCAGTTCTTC
TRBV28	once	TRBJ1-2	TRBD1	CASSSLGTGGKLHGYTF	TGTGCCAGCAGTTCCCTGGGGACAGGGGGTAAGCTTCACGGCTACACCTTC
TRBV18	-	TRBJ1-1	TRBD1	CASSPGQGETEAFF	TGTGCCAGCTCACCCGGACAGGGTGAGACTGAAGCTTTCTTT
TRBV15	-	TRBJ2-1	TRBD2	CATSEGLAGFYEQFF	TGTGCCACCAGCGAAGGACTAGCGGGGTTCTATGAGCAGTTCTTC